This T cell receptor beta chain emerged from a study of CD8+ T cells in alopecia areata. Study observations and caveats: Normal scalp had lower clonality than lesional scalp, with alopecia totalis/universalis lesions showing this most strongly. Mice gave a clearer picture of TCR sharing than patients did, possibly for HLA-related reasons.

Starting from PBMCs, sorting isolated CD4+ and CD8+ T cells. cDNA serving as the sequencing template came from extracted, reverse transcribed RNA. The table came from immunoSEQ multiplex PCR; TCRdb's copy has only in-frame clones and leaves some out. The sample consists of approximately 99,000 clones, almost 60% of them appearing once. To note about this clone: Its target is not known.

The sequenced material came from CD8+ T cells sorted from blood. The clonotype originates from a human donor in good health.

The CDR3 loop is CASSSRTGEGDTQYF. Here the CDR3 DNA reads TGTGCCAGCAGCTCCCGGACAGGAGAAGGAGATACGCAGTATTTT. The V gene is TRBV13, the J gene TRBJ2-3; 7 nucleotides line up with TRBD1. V gave up 4 bases and J gave up 5 bases; unmatched junction bases: 9. Looked up from germline, CDR1 is PRHDT and CDR2 is FYEKMQ (reference sequence). The CDR3 runs to 15 residues.